Below, 17 T cell receptor beta chains from the same sample are listed, as sequenced in a study of OX40 agonist ivuxolimab in advanced cancers. Some clones are missing from TCRdb's copy, which holds only in-frame ones; the method was immunoSEQ multiplex PCR. The sample includes roughly 58,000 clones, approximately 80% of them seen just once. This material consisted of CD4+ or CD8+ T cells sorted from blood, taken in a trial of the OX40 agonist ivuxolimab. These receptors originate from an adult with an advanced solid tumor such as melanoma, head and neck, liver or kidney cancer.

The CDR3 bases are TGTGCCAGTAGTATAATTGGAAGCGGGGGCTGGAACACCGGGGAGCTGTTTTTT. It encodes CASSIIGSGGWNTGELFF. This chain joins TRBV19 and TRBJ2-2, with TRBD2 matching 8 bases. The CDR3 has 18 residues. V trimming: 2 bases; J trimming: 1 base; junction bases outside the gene matches: 9. The germline CDR1 and CDR2 sequences are LNHDA and SQIVND (reference sequence).

A remark on this clone: Additional DNA sequences in this sample encode the identical CDR3. CDR3 nucleotide sequence: TGTGCCAGCAGTCCCGGACAGGGAGCAGGAAACACCATATATTTT. This encodes CASSPGQGAGNTIYF. The rearrangement uses TRBV28 and TRBJ1-3, with 8 bases lining up with TRBD1. Germline V lookup: CDR1 MDHEN, CDR2 SYDVKM. V lost 5 bases, J lost 4 bases, and 7 bases stayed unmatched. The CDR3 is made up of 15 amino acids. The variable domain in full, completed from reference TRBV28 and TRBJ1-3, reads DVKVTQSSRYLVKRTGEKVFLECVQDMDHENMFWYRQDPGLGLRLIYFSYDVKMKEKGDIPEGYSVSREKKERFSLILESASTNQTSMYLCASSPGQGAGNTIYFGEGSWLTVV.

The genes are TRBV7-3 and TRBJ2-3, with D maybe TRBD1 (5 bases). This CDR3 region has 16 residues. The ends were cut back, 5 bases at V and 2 bases at J, with 17 bases in the middle. Germline CDR1 and CDR2: SGHTA and FQGTGA. Here the CDR3 reads CASSPQPDTSTDTQYF. In nucleotides, the CDR3 is TGTGCCAGCAGCCCCCAACCGGACACATCCACAGATACGCAGTATTTT.

The chain recombines TRBV25-1 with TRBJ2-1; 9 bases fit TRBD2. Trimming at V came to 1 base and at J to 5 bases, leaving 6 bases not matched to a gene. CDR1 MGHDK and CDR2 SYGVNS come from the germline V gene. CDR3 length: 16 residues. CDR3 in amino acids: CASSECVAGVDNEQFF. DNA of the CDR3: TGTGCCAGCAGTGAATGTGTAGCGGGAGTGGACAATGAGCAGTTCTTC.

The genes are TRBV6-4 and TRBJ2-3; D unresolved. V was shortened by 0 bases and J by 6 bases, with 13 bases between the two germline ends. The CDR3 totals 15 residues. From germline, CDR1 is MRHNA and CDR2 SNTAGT. CDR3 in amino acids: CASSDSSRGLDTQYF. The CDR3, as DNA: TGTGCCAGCAGTGACTCGAGTCGCGGTCTGGATACGCAGTATTTT.

V gene TRBV28 combines with J gene TRBJ2-3, with TRBD2 matching over 8 bases. Germline-derived CDR1 and CDR2 are MDHEN and SYDVKM. V trimming: 6 bases; J trimming: 2 bases; junction bases outside the gene matches: 7. The CDR3 is 15 amino acids. CDR3 coding DNA: TGTGCCAGCAGACGACCGGGACTAGTCACAGATACGCAGTATTTT. This encodes CASRRPGLVTDTQYF.

CDR3 residues: CASSLAGRGETQYF. CDR3 coding DNA: TGTGCCAGCAGCTTAGCGGGCAGGGGCGAGACCCAGTACTTC. This chain joins TRBV7-2 and TRBJ2-5; perhaps TRBD1 as D (6 bases). Trimming took off 0 bases at V and 5 bases at J, with 10 bases between the two ends. This CDR3 contains 14 residues. Germline V gene sequence: CDR1 SGHTA, CDR2 FQGNSA.

This sequence joins TRBV29-1 and TRBJ2-3, with 8 bases lining up with TRBD2. Germline V gives CDR1 SQVTM, CDR2 ANQGSEA. The ends lost 2 bases at V and 3 bases at J; junction bases unmatched: 1. The CDR3 has 13 residues. The CDR3: CSVERGGTDTQYF. CDR3 coding DNA: TGCAGCGTTGAACGGGGGGGAACAGATACGCAGTATTTT.

This clone was observed a handful of times. The chain has TRBV28 and TRBJ2-3, with TRBD2 as a possible D gene (6 bases). The CDR3 runs to 15 residues. Germline lookup yields CDR1 MDHEN and CDR2 SYDVKM. The ends were cut back, 6 bases at V and 2 bases at J, with 15 bases in the middle. The CDR3 reads CASSLPSGLTDTQYF. The DNA for the CDR3 is TGTGCCAGCAGCCTCCCCAGCGGGCTCACAGATACGCAGTATTTT.

This rearrangement joins TRBV28 to TRBJ2-7; D is possibly TRBD2 (6 bases). This CDR3 spans 17 amino acids. Trimming removed 3 bases at V and 0 bases at J, with 18 bases between. Germline loops: CDR1 MDHEN, CDR2 SYDVKM. The CDR3 sequence is CASSLGLTRPASYEQYF. The CDR3 nucleotides read TGTGCCAGCAGTTTGGGTCTGACTAGACCTGCCTCCTACGAGCAGTACTTC.

The chain employs TRBV14 and TRBJ2-1; D is undetermined. The CDR3 sequence is 17 residues long. Germline V gene sequence: CDR1 SGHDN, CDR2 FVKESK. V was pared by 5 bases and J by 3 bases, with 20 bases between. CDR3 protein: CASSEASLDADYNEQFF. The CDR3, as DNA: TGTGCCAGCAGCGAGGCCTCATTGGACGCGGACTACAATGAGCAGTTCTTC. The full variable domain, with the rest looked up from reference TRBV14 and TRBJ2-1, is EAGVTQFPSHSVIEKGQTVTLRCDPISGHDNLYWYRRVMGKEIKFLLHFVKESKQDESGMPNNRFLAERTGGTYSTLKVQPAELEDSGVYFCASSEASLDADYNEQFFGPGTRLTVL.

Here the CDR3 DNA reads TGTGCCAGCAGCTCTCAGCAGGGCCGAGGTAACTATGGCTACACCTTC. It codes for CASSSQQGRGNYGYTF. The chain uses TRBV13 and TRBJ1-2; tentatively, D is TRBD1 (5 bases). CDR1 is PRHDT, CDR2 FYEKMQ, per germline (reference sequence). The CDR3 contains 16 residues. V was shortened by 4 bases and J by 1 base, with 16 bases between the two germline ends.

The rearrangement joins TRBV14 to TRBJ2-1; D remains ambiguous. The V and J ends lost 6 bases and 4 bases respectively, with 7 bases between them. Per germline, CDR1 SGHDN and CDR2 FVKESK. This CDR3 is built from 12 residues. CDR3 protein: CASSPVYNEQFF. The CDR3 coding sequence is TGTGCCAGCAGTCCAGTATACAATGAGCAGTTCTTC.

This clone is medium-sized by share. This chain links TRBV2 with TRBJ1-1, with TRBD1 matching 9 bases. Germline loops: CDR1 SNHLY, CDR2 FYNNEI. V was pared by 6 bases and J by 11 bases, with 10 bases of the junction left unmatched. The CDR3 totals 13 residues. Here the CDR3 DNA reads TGTGCCAGCAGCGGGGACAGGGTCGTTGTCGCTTTCTTT. Translating it yields CASSGDRVVVAFF.

This clone is categorized as medium-sized (0.01 to 0.1%). The DNA of the CDR3 is TGTGCCAGCAGTTTTGGGGGGAACTACAATGAGCAGTTCTTC. Translation: CASSFGGNYNEQFF. The chain recombines TRBV27 with TRBJ2-1, with D perhaps TRBD2 (6 bases). This CDR3 has 14 amino acids. Trimming removed 3 bases at V and 3 bases at J, with 9 bases between. CDR1 is MNHEY and CDR2 is SMNVEV in the germline V gene (reference sequence).

The CDR3 is CASRTGTSYEQYF. The CDR3 region has the DNA TGTGCCAGCAGGACCGGGACTAGCTACGAGCAGTACTTC. The chain employs TRBV6-5 and TRBJ2-7; 8 nucleotides align to TRBD2. Per the germline V gene, CDR1 is MNHEY and CDR2 is SVGAGI. V lost 6 bases, J lost 3 bases, and 4 bases stayed unmatched. CDR3 length: 13 residues.

This clone was seen a few times. This rearrangement joins TRBV4-1 to TRBJ2-7; TRBD2 matches at 7 bases. Trimming at V came to 3 bases and at J to 0 bases, leaving 14 bases not matched to a gene. The CDR3 runs 18 residues. Germline CDR1 reads MGHRA; CDR2 reads YSYEKL. The DNA of the CDR3 is TGCGCCAGCAGCCAGGGACTACTGCAGAAATTTACCTCCTACGAGCAGTACTTC. This gives the protein CASSQGLLQKFTSYEQYF.